The text below deals with one TCR beta chain. Germline loops: CDR1 SGHNT, CDR2 YENEEA. Trimming took 4 bases from V and 1 from J, leaving 11 bases between them. This CDR3 spans 14 amino acids. The data were taken from a study of blood T cell repertoires in COVID-19. Study details: Spain, Italy and the United States supplied samples that represented acute and convalescent COVID-19. PBMCs, B-cell-depleted T cells, or T cells were the source of the cDNA or gDNA that made up the material.

Cohorts were determined from participant-reported clinical history. The authors' processing: Estimation of nucleated cell counts relied on the amplification of reference gene primers. TCRdb's copy holds only in-frame clones and misses some; the assay was immunoSEQ multiplex PCR. V, J and clone size derive from that table, while D and trimming were established from the DNA sequence. This table holds about 240,000 clones, 86% found once. The receptor was isolated from a woman between 40 and 50 years old with acute COVID-19. The sequenced material came from PBMCs or T cells enriched from blood (not recorded which). V is TRBV11-3 and J is TRBJ2-7; TRBD1 is a possible D gene (5 bases). The CDR3: CASSSPGKSYEQYF. In DNA form, the CDR3 reads TGTGCCAGCAGCTCGCCAGGGAAGTCCTACGAGCAGTACTTC.